Included here is one TCR beta chain sequence, with context. At one end the junction does not follow the germline gene, possibly because of a read error. This specimen belongs to a study of technical replicates of blood from a handful of donors. Data came from immunoSEQ multiplex PCR; TCRdb stores just in-frame clones and leaves some out. This sample has tens of thousands of clones, with roughly 97% found just once. Sequenced material: T cells isolated from PBMCs. The TCR originated in a human donor in good health.

The CDR3 protein is CAWSAGDYDEQFF. The CDR3 coding sequence is TGTGCCTGGAGCGCAGGGGACTACGATGAGCAGTTCTTC. The chain links TRBV30 to TRBJ2-1; weak D call: TRBD2 (7 bases). This CDR3 is 13 amino acids long. Germline CDR1 is GTSNPN and CDR2 is SVGIG (reference sequence).